The sequence of this TCR beta chain was determined in a study of blood T cells in healthy people across ages (dated by TCRdb to the mid-2010s). Regarding the research as a whole: Template switching captured roughly one uniquely barcoded TCR beta cDNA molecule per two T cells in model experiments. To track age-related changes in TCR beta repertoire diversity, the study relied on deep sequencing normalized with unique cDNA molecular identifiers. Donors were grouped into four age groups: young (average approximately 16 years), middle-aged (less than 40), aged (around 60) and long-lived (about 82). Donors of different ages were randomly distributed across sequencing lanes to avoid experimental bias. The study analyzed two additional independent replicas of 1 million unique cDNA reads from the same blood draw for two donors, one aged 18 to 30 and one aged 80 or older.

Notes on this clonotype: Its antigen has not been determined. Nothing much larger sits one base from this clone, and base qualities are not available.

The library relied on 5' RACE. Sequencing was performed on an Illumina HiSeq 2500. A second PCR of about 6 to 11 cycles was performed with a sample-barcoded 5' primer and a J-beta primer mix. A template-switch 5' adaptor carrying 12 random nucleotides introduced a unique molecular identifier onto each TCR beta cDNA molecule. Each sample yielded at least 2.5 million CDR3-containing paired-end reads. All of the RNA was converted into first-strand cDNA using the Mint cDNA synthesis kit, with a TRBC-specific oligonucleotide serving as the primer. Following uracil-DNA glycosylase treatment, a first 18-cycle PCR with universal primers M1SS and BC2_uni_R was performed on all cDNA. For the original study's pipeline: Each sample was normalized by randomly selecting 1 million high-quality reads, each carrying a distinct molecular identifier. Instead of being binned into consensus sequences, reads with shared molecular identifiers were discarded. CDR3 identification, clonotype clustering and error correction used MiTCR with a Q25 quality threshold and the strictest error-elimination algorithm. A nonparametric unseen species model with Euler transformation was used to estimate a lower bound on total TCR beta diversity. The public reads were run again by TCRdb, first through fastp at Q25 and then through MiXCR, and only productive beta chains were kept. CDR3 protein sequences are deduplicated, and each keeps its most common genes and DNA. The authors' filters were not applied to this entry. This sample holds roughly 680,000 distinct CDR3 sequences; 21% were observed only once. Jointly, the top ten make up more than 3% of the sample.

Results the study describes overall, beyond this receptor: Compared with the aged group, the long-lived group had more naive CD4+ T cells, fewer expanded clones and increased TCR diversity, suggesting age selection. As age increased, observed TCR beta diversity per million T cells dropped in a roughly linear way, and a significant reduction was already evident by age around 41. Estimates of total diversity based on one million sequenced T cells were considered lower bounds and underestimates. Bulk unsorted PBMC profiling prevented conclusive comparison of naive and antigen-experienced compartments. Observed TCR beta diversity correlated strongly with the percentage of naive T cells measured by flow cytometry. Donor CMV infection status was unknown, potentially confounding age-related changes in expanded clonotypes.

Donors were 35 to 40 systemically healthy Caucasian individuals from Russia aged about 6 to 100 years. Ten milliliters of peripheral blood were drawn from each donor into EDTA-treated Vacutainer tubes. PBMCs were isolated by Ficoll-Paque density-gradient centrifugation, with at least 6 million obtained per sample. Trizol reagent was used to extract total RNA from the PBMCs, yielding at least 5.5 micrograms per sample. The percentages of naive CD45RAhigh/CD27high T cells were determined by flow cytometry on a PBMC aliquot from every donor. The specimen sequenced was blood. The sequence came from a man in his 70s in good health.

The CDR3 protein is CASSPRDSGSYEQYF. The DNA is as follows: TGTGCCAGCAGCCCACGGGACAGCGGCTCCTACGAGCAGTACTTC. This chain joins TRBV13 to TRBJ2-5; 7 central bases correspond to TRBD1. The assigned J gene may be wrong: the sequence end matches TRBJ2-7 better. The germline V gene (reference sequence) gives CDR1 as PRHDT and CDR2 as FYEKMQ. The CDR3 spans 15 residues, from the cysteine through the phenylalanine. The CDR3 DNA has 45 bases and is translated from base 1.